This passage covers 25 T cell receptor beta chains from one sample sequenced in a study of T cells in Graves' hyperthyroidism and ophthalmopathy. TCR beta CDR3 region amplification was performed from RNA transcripts. First-round RT-PCR targeting the TCR CDR3 was performed with the HTBI primer set. From the multiplex PCR reads, TCRdb called clonotypes with MiXCR, one entry per CDR3 protein. The sample lists 480,000 or so distinct CDR3 sequences, over 45% occurring once. Sequencing was carried out using peripheral blood or thyroid tissue (not recorded which). The receptors originated from an adult woman with Graves' disease, either hyperthyroidism or ophthalmopathy (not recorded which).

The J gene is TRBJ1-1, the V gene TRBV29-1; 7 nucleotides align to TRBD1. The CDR3 runs to 13 residues. Trimming at V came to 5 bases and at J to 4 bases, leaving 7 bases not matched to a gene. Germline V gene lookup returns CDR1 SQVTM and CDR2 ANQGSEA. CDR3 region: CSVKQGRVTEAFF. CDR3 coding DNA: TGCAGCGTTAAACAGGGGAGGGTCACTGAAGCTTTCTTT.

The chain uses TRBV5-1 and TRBJ1-2; 7 positions agree with TRBD1. This CDR3 is built from 14 residues. J gave up 2 bases and V 4 bases, and 5 bases lay outside the gene matches. From germline, CDR1 is SGHRS and CDR2 YFSETQ. CDR3 in DNA: TGCGCCAGCAGCCCACTGACAGGGAACTATGGCTACACCTTC. Translated: CASSPLTGNYGYTF.

This clonotype has at least ten counts. Here the CDR3 DNA reads TGTGCCAGCAGCGCCGGGACAGGGATGGCCTATGGCTACACCTTC. This sequence encodes CASSAGTGMAYGYTF. The genes are TRBV7-9 and TRBJ1-2; TRBD1 matches 9 bases. This CDR3 comprises 15 residues. Germline assignment: CDR1 SEHNR and CDR2 FQNEAQ (reference sequence). J lost 4 bases, V lost 5 bases, and 8 bases had no gene match.

By its share, this clonotype is medium-sized (0.01 to 0.1%). This chain joins TRBV25-1 and TRBJ1-1; tentative D call: TRBD1 (5 bases). Germline loops: CDR1 MGHDK, CDR2 SYGVNS. The V and J ends lost 7 bases and 2 bases respectively, with 14 bases between them. CDR3 length: 14 residues. CDR3: CASIGTGVNTEAFF. CDR3 DNA sequence: TGTGCCAGCATCGGAACAGGAGTTAACACTGAAGCTTTCTTT.

This clonotype came up a few times. J is TRBJ2-7 and V is TRBV29-1; 9 bases match TRBD1. The germline gives CDR1 SQVTM, CDR2 ANQGSEA. J gave up 3 bases and V 1 base, and 7 bases lay outside the gene matches. This CDR3 contains 15 residues. In nucleotides, the CDR3 is TGCAGCGTTGAAGCCCCCGGGACAGGGAGCTACGAGCAGTACTTC. This translates into CSVEAPGTGSYEQYF.

This clonotype appeared many times. The CDR3 is CAISEGQGGQPQHF. CDR3 nucleotide sequence: TGTGCCATCAGTGAGGGGCAGGGGGGCCAGCCCCAGCATTTT. This chain joins TRBV10-3 and TRBJ1-5; 7 bases match TRBD1. The germline V gene encodes CDR1 ENHRY and CDR2 SYGVKD. Unmatched junction bases numbered 5, after V lost 2 bases and J lost 7 bases. The CDR3 has 14 residues.

Note on this clonotype: This may stem from a read error, because a much larger clone lies one nucleotide away. The chain recombines TRBV5-6 with TRBJ1-2, with 8 positions matching TRBD1. CDR1 SGHDT and CDR2 YYEEEE come from the germline V gene. CDR3 length equals 16 residues. In nucleotides, the CDR3 is TGTGCCGGCAGCTTGGAACGGGACAGGCCCTACTATGGCTACACCTTC. This encodes CAGSLERDRPYYGYTF. The whole variable domain, remainder taken from reference TRBV5-6 and TRBJ1-2, is DAGVTQSPTHLIKTRGQQVTLRCSPKSGHDTVSWYQQALGQGPQFIFQYYEEEERQRGNFPDRFSGHQFPNYSSELNVNALLLGDSALYLCAGSLERDRPYYGYTFGSGTRLTVV.

The chain joins TRBV3-1 to TRBJ2-7, with TRBD2 identical over 11 bases. The CDR3 runs to 13 residues. Germline CDR1 reads LGHDT; CDR2 reads YNNKEL (reference sequence). Trimming removed 11 bases from V and 4 bases from J; junction bases left unmatched: 7. As DNA, the CDR3 is TGTGCCGTTGGACTAGCGGGCCCTTACGAGCAGTACTTC. It encodes CAVGLAGPYEQYF.

The V call is TRBV19, the J call TRBJ2-1; either TRBD1 or TRBD2 may fit D (5 bases each). The CDR3 consists of 13 residues. With 9 bases removed from V and 10 bases from J, the gap between germline ends came to 19 bases. Germline V gives CDR1 LNHDA, CDR2 SQIVND (reference sequence). The chain's CDR3 is CASSGTVVWEQFF. The CDR3 DNA reads as TGTGCCAGCTCCGGGACGGTGGTATGGGAGCAGTTCTTC.

This clonotype was detected ten times or more. The V call is TRBV10-3, the J call TRBJ1-2; D might be TRBD1 (6 bases). Trimming pared 5 bases from V and 4 bases from J, leaving 17 bases between. The germline CDR1 and CDR2 sequences are ENHRY and SYGVKD. This CDR3 spans 15 amino acids. The CDR3 nucleotides are TGTGCCATCAGTACGGAGGGTAGGGGGGCCTATGGCTACACCTTC. Protein product: CAISTEGRGAYGYTF.

This clonotype has at least ten counts. The chain uses TRBV5-5 and TRBJ1-5; D perhaps matches TRBD1 (5 bases). Germline CDR1 is SGHKS and CDR2 is YYEKEE (reference sequence). The CDR3 is 14 residues long. V was clipped by 1 base and J by 4 bases, with 9 bases between them. The CDR3 reads CASSLRAGNQPQHF. CDR3 DNA: TGTGCCAGCAGCTTGCGGGCAGGGAATCAGCCCCAGCATTTT.

In this sample, this clonotype turned up many times. The genes are TRBV19 and TRBJ2-2; possibly TRBD2 for D (6 bases). This CDR3 spans 18 amino acids. Trimming left V 4 bases short and J 1 base short, with 19 bases between. Germline CDR1 LNHDA, CDR2 SQIVND (reference sequence). The CDR3 DNA reads TGTGCCAGTAGTACCGCGGCAGGGAGGTACGGGAACACCGGGGAGCTGTTTTTT. This encodes CASSTAAGRYGNTGELFF. The full variable domain, in which reference TRBV19 and TRBJ2-2 provide the parts outside the CDR3, is DGGITQSPKYLFRKEGQNVTLSCEQNLNHDAMYWYRQDPGQGLRLIYYSQIVNDFQKGDIAEGYSVSREKKESFPLTVTSAQKNPTAFYLCASSTAAGRYGNTGELFFGEGSRLTVL.

The rearrangement joins TRBV6-5 to TRBJ2-3, with a weak D call TRBD2 (6 bases). CDR3 length: 12 residues. Germline CDR1 reads MNHEY; CDR2 reads SVGAGI. V gave up 8 bases and J gave up 1 base, with 7 bases separating them. The CDR3 nucleotides are TGTGCCAGCGGCGGGGGCACAGATACGCAGTATTTT. This codes for CASGGGTDTQYF.

This clonotype occurred a few times. The rearrangement uses TRBV7-8 and TRBJ1-5; D unclear. Germline V gene data show CDR1 as SGHVS and CDR2 as FQNEAQ. V shed 2 bases and J shed 8 bases, with 10 bases lying between them. This CDR3 contains 13 residues. CDR3 in DNA: TGTGCCAGCAGCTTACTGACAAGCAAGCCCCAGCATTTT. The encoded protein is CASSLLTSKPQHF.

This clonotype turned up a few times. The rearrangement joins TRBV20-1 to TRBJ2-7, with 10 bases identical to TRBD1. The germline V gene encodes CDR1 DFQATT and CDR2 SNEGSKA (reference sequence). The junction had 12 bases not matched to a gene; V was cut back by 6 bases and J by 7 bases. The CDR3 is 14 amino acids. The DNA of the CDR3 is TGCAGTGCGGGGGACAGGGGTACCCCGTTGGAGCAGTACTTC. Its protein product is CSAGDRGTPLEQYF.

The sample holds a few counts of this clonotype. This sequence joins TRBV10-3 and TRBJ1-2; 11 bases are a match to TRBD1. This CDR3 region has 13 residues. The germline gives CDR1 ENHRY, CDR2 SYGVKD. After removal of 6 bases from V and 11 bases from J, the junction contained 8 bases not matched to a gene. The CDR3 bases are TGTGCCATCAGGGGAGGACAGGGGGCAAGTTACACCTTC. Encoded protein: CAIRGGQGASYTF.

This clonotype was detected ten times or more. This rearrangement joins TRBV11-2 to TRBJ1-2; D unresolved. CDR1 and CDR2 (germline): SGHAT, FQNNGV. The ends were cut back, 1 base at V and 4 bases at J, with 7 bases in the middle. The CDR3 has 13 amino acids. CDR3 region: CASSLAVRYGYTF. CDR3 nucleotide sequence: TGTGCCAGCAGCTTAGCGGTTCGCTATGGCTACACCTTC.

This chain uses TRBV2 with TRBJ2-2; D perhaps matches TRBD2 (6 bases). Germline CDR1 SNHLY, CDR2 FYNNEI. V was pared by 0 bases and J by 7 bases, with 15 bases between. This CDR3 is 16 amino acids long. CDR3 residues: CASSEAEGVGGGELFF. In DNA form, the CDR3 reads TGTGCCAGCAGTGAAGCGGAGGGAGTAGGCGGCGGGGAGCTGTTTTTT.

This clonotype was recorded a few times. V gene TRBV2 combines with J gene TRBJ2-7; D uncertain. This CDR3 is 12 amino acids long. Looked up from germline, CDR1 is SNHLY and CDR2 is FYNNEI. Trimming removed 4 bases from V and 2 bases from J, with 6 bases in between. The CDR3 is CASSGKTYEQYF. Written as DNA, the CDR3 is TGTGCCAGCAGTGGCAAGACCTACGAGCAGTACTTC.

A remark on this clonotype: The junction departs from the called germline gene at one end, perhaps through a read error. V usage is TRBV7-2 and J usage is TRBJ2-3, with TRBD2 matching over 12 bases. Germline V gene lookup returns CDR1 SGHTA and CDR2 FQGNSA. This CDR3 contains 15 residues. CDR3 sequence: CASSLAGGEADTQYF. In nucleotides, the CDR3 is TGTGCCAGCAGCCTAGCGGGAGGGGAAGCAGATACGCAGTATTTT.

In its sample, this clonotype was seen a few times. V gene TRBV19 combines with J gene TRBJ2-5, with D perhaps matching TRBD1 (5 bases). This CDR3 is 13 amino acids long. CDR1 and CDR2 from the germline V gene are LNHDA and SQIVND (reference sequence). V was cut by 1 base and J by 3 bases, with 6 bases left in between. The CDR3 loop is CASSIAREETQYF. The CDR3 DNA sequence: TGTGCCAGTAGTATAGCCAGGGAAGAGACCCAGTACTTC. The full variable domain, with the rest looked up from reference TRBV19 and TRBJ2-5, is DGGITQSPKYLFRKEGQNVTLSCEQNLNHDAMYWYRQDPGQGLRLIYYSQIVNDFQKGDIAEGYSVSREKKESFPLTVTSAQKNPTAFYLCASSIAREETQYFGPGTRLLVL.

The V and J genes are TRBV20-1 and TRBJ1-6; no clear D. Germline CDR1 DFQATT, CDR2 SNEGSKA (reference sequence). The ends were cut back, 4 bases at V and 0 bases at J, with 4 bases in the middle. This CDR3 contains 13 residues. CDR3 DNA: TGCAGTGCTACTGACTCCTATAATTCACCCCTCCACTTT. Its translation: CSATDSYNSPLHF.

V and J are TRBV15 and TRBJ1-4, with no clear D. The CDR3 has 15 residues. Germline values: CDR1 LNHNV, CDR2 YYDKDF (reference sequence). The V gene lost 0 bases and the J gene lost 7 bases, with 12 bases spanning the gap. CDR3 amino acids: CATSRDRGIGEKLFF. The DNA of the CDR3 is TGTGCCACCAGCAGAGATAGAGGCATCGGTGAAAAACTGTTTTTT.

This clonotype was counted at least ten times. The chain employs TRBV20-1 and TRBJ2-5, with 8 bases lining up with TRBD2. This CDR3 comprises 13 residues. V dropped 3 bases and J dropped 5; count of bases not matched to a gene: 5. Germline V gene data show CDR1 as DFQATT and CDR2 as SNEGSKA (reference sequence). The CDR3 is CSASGRAYETQYF. The CDR3 DNA follows: TGCAGTGCTAGCGGGAGGGCCTATGAGACCCAGTACTTC.

In its sample, this clonotype was seen many times. The chain recombines TRBV9 with TRBJ2-5; a weak D match, TRBD2 (5 bases). CDR1 is SGDLS, CDR2 YYNGEE, per germline. V lost 0 bases and J 4 bases, leaving 16 bases between the germline ends. CDR3 length: 16 residues. The CDR3 protein is CASSVAPGLGGETQYF. In DNA form, the CDR3 reads TGTGCCAGCAGCGTAGCCCCGGGGTTAGGTGGAGAGACCCAGTACTTC.